The source of this T cell receptor (beta chain) is a study of T cells in Graves' hyperthyroidism and ophthalmopathy. Study as a whole: Once the initial diagnosis was made, peripheral blood was obtained before any treatment.

The source material, RNA transcripts, was used to amplify TCR beta CDR3 regions. First-round RT-PCR targeting the TCR CDR3 was performed with the HTBI primer set. One entry per CDR3 protein results from TCRdb running MiXCR on the multiplex PCR reads. The sample contains about 290,000 distinct CDR3 sequences, 12% to 15% of which appear only once. Study-wide results and limits: Most thyroid clonotypes expanded above 0.001 appeared in blood too. The authors' 13 V-J model separated ophthalmopathy from stable hyperthyroidism.

Concerning this clonotype: Its target is not known. A much larger clone differs from this one at a single base, so this may be a read error.

Germline V gene lookup returns CDR1 SGHVS and CDR2 FQNEAQ. The CDR3 contains 16 residues. The specimen was blood. This TCR was recovered from a woman between 40 and 50 years old with Graves' hyperthyroidism. The chain employs TRBV7-8 and TRBJ2-2; D is perhaps TRBD2 (5 bases). CDR3 amino acids: CAGSLAPGRNTGELFF. The CDR3 DNA reads as TGTGCCGGCAGCTTAGCTCCGGGGAGAAACACCGGGGAGCTGTTTTTT.